Each of the 32 T cell receptor beta chains below was sequenced from the same sample in a study of blood T cell repertoires in COVID-19. Assay: immunoSEQ multiplex PCR; the TCRdb copy retains only in-frame clones and omits some. Found here are 15,000 to 20,000 clones, around 73% of them singletons; the top ten hold roughly 22%. The specimen was peripheral blood. The receptors were sampled from a man aged 55 to 70 with active or convalescent COVID-19.

CDR3 in amino acids: CASSLKTRRGNEQFF. Written as DNA, the CDR3 is TGTGCCAGCAGCTTAAAGACTCGCCGTGGGAATGAGCAGTTCTTC. V is TRBV7-7 and J is TRBJ2-1; D uncertain. V lost 2 bases and J 7 bases, leaving 15 bases between the germline ends. The CDR3 runs 15 residues. CDR1 SSHAT and CDR2 FNYEAQ come from the germline V gene (reference sequence).

The genes are TRBV20-1 and TRBJ2-5; 7 bases fit TRBD2. This CDR3 spans 14 amino acids. Per the germline V gene, CDR1 is DFQATT and CDR2 is SNEGSKA (reference sequence). Unmatched junction bases numbered 6, after V lost 3 bases and J lost 2 bases. CDR3 nucleotide sequence: TGCAGTGCTAGTCAGCGGGGAGGACAAGAGACCCAGTACTTC. The encoded protein is CSASQRGGQETQYF.

The chain recombines TRBV6-2 or TRBV6-3 with TRBJ2-4, with unresolved D. Germline loops: CDR1 MNHEY, CDR2 SVGEGT. The CDR3 covers 12 residues. V lost 0 bases to trimming and J lost 11 bases, with 8 bases between them. The CDR3 loop reads CASSYSKTVQYF. The CDR3 coding sequence is TGTGCCAGCAGTTACTCGAAAACAGTTCAGTACTTC.

This chain links TRBV30 with TRBJ2-7; possibly TRBD2 for D (7 bases). Germline loops: CDR1 GTSNPN, CDR2 SVGIG (reference sequence). This CDR3 is 14 amino acids long. The germline V and J ends were trimmed by 0 bases and 8 bases, with 17 bases remaining between them. CDR3 sequence: CAWSVGGGTIKQYF. The CDR3 bases are TGTGCCTGGAGTGTGGGGGGGGGCACCATCAAGCAGTACTTC.

The chain couples TRBV7-8 to TRBJ2-5, with 7 bases fitting TRBD2. V lost 5 bases to trimming and J lost 5 bases; unmatched junction nucleotides: 11. Germline CDR1 reads SGHVS; CDR2 reads FQNEAQ. This CDR3 is 15 amino acids long. DNA for the CDR3: TGTGCCAGCAGCCGAGTTTACGGGGGAGGGGAGACCCAGTACTTC. It encodes CASSRVYGGGETQYF.

The chain has TRBV24-1 and TRBJ2-3, with 11 bases fitting TRBD2. Germline V CDR1 and CDR2: KGHDR, SFDVKD. With 4 bases clipped from V and 0 bases from J, the junction kept 5 bases outside the gene matches. This CDR3 has 17 residues. CDR3: CATSEFIAGGSTDTQYF. CDR3 nucleotides: TGTGCCACCAGTGAGTTTATAGCGGGAGGGAGCACAGATACGCAGTATTTT.

CDR3 DNA: TGTGCTAGTGGTTTGGAACTGAGCGGGAATAGGGGGGGCGATGAGCAGTTCTTC. Amino acids: CASGLELSGNRGGDEQFF. The chain is built from TRBV12-5 and TRBJ2-1; D is perhaps TRBD2 (7 bases). The CDR3 is 18 amino acids. Trimming pared 1 base from V and 8 bases from J, leaving 24 bases between. CDR1 is LGHNT and CDR2 is FRNRAP in the germline V gene.

The rearrangement uses TRBV19 and TRBJ1-2, with D possibly TRBD1 on 5 matching bases. The CDR3 is made up of 12 amino acids. Germline values: CDR1 LNHDA, CDR2 SQIVND (reference sequence). V shed 5 bases and J shed 3 bases, with 7 bases lying between them. In DNA form, the CDR3 reads TGTGCCAGTAGTGCGGGGGACTATGGCTACACCTTC. Residues: CASSAGDYGYTF.

The chain joins TRBV7-9 to TRBJ2-7; D not certain. CDR3 length: 14 residues. V lost 5 bases and J lost 3, with 14 bases in between. Germline CDR1 SEHNR, CDR2 FQNEAQ (reference sequence). The CDR3 DNA is TGTGCCAGCAGCCTCGACGGAGACTTCTACGAGCAGTACTTC. It codes for CASSLDGDFYEQYF.

This clone was detected a few times. This chain connects TRBV7-3 to TRBJ2-1; D is undetermined. Germline V gene data show CDR1 as SGHTA and CDR2 as FQGTGA. The CDR3 has 14 residues. The V gene lost 1 base and the J gene lost 8 bases, with 12 bases spanning the gap. The CDR3: CASSLNHAMDEQFF. CDR3 sequence (DNA): TGTGCCAGCAGCTTAAATCATGCGATGGATGAGCAGTTCTTC.

The chain employs TRBV3-1 (or the pseudogene TRBV3-2) and TRBJ2-2, with D tentatively TRBD1 (6 bases). Trimming removed 1 base at V and 6 bases at J, with 15 bases between. Germline V gene lookup returns CDR1 LGHDT and CDR2 YNNKEL (reference sequence). The CDR3 extends over 16 amino acids. The CDR3 spells CASSQGTAWGSGELFF. The CDR3 region has the DNA TGTGCCAGCAGCCAAGGGACAGCTTGGGGGTCCGGGGAGCTGTTTTTT.

The genes are TRBV10-2 and TRBJ1-6; D might be TRBD1 (5 bases). The V gene's germline CDR1 is WSHSY and CDR2 SAAADI. V lost 4 bases and J 6 bases, leaving 19 bases between the germline ends. This CDR3 contains 17 residues. CDR3 coding DNA: TGCGCCAGCAGTGTGCGCCTCCGACAGACGCTTAATTCACCCCTCCACTTT. Its protein is CASSVRLRQTLNSPLHF.

The chain joins TRBV28 to TRBJ1-1, with unresolved D. This CDR3 has 15 amino acids. CDR1 is MDHEN and CDR2 is SYDVKM in the germline V gene. The V gene lost 7 bases and the J gene lost 3 bases, with 18 bases spanning the gap. CDR3 protein: CASILNPGWDTEAFF. Written as DNA, the CDR3 is TGTGCCAGCATACTGAACCCGGGGTGGGACACTGAAGCTTTCTTT.

The gene calls are TRBV18 and TRBJ1-3; D might be TRBD1 (5 bases). CDR1 is KGHSH, CDR2 LQKENI, per germline. This CDR3 is 16 amino acids long. Trimming took off 3 bases at V and 0 bases at J, with 12 bases between the two ends. This CDR3 is CASSPLQGDSGNTIYF. As DNA, the CDR3 is TGTGCCAGCTCACCCCTTCAGGGTGACTCTGGAAACACCATATATTTT.

The rearrangement joins TRBV7-9 to TRBJ1-2, with D perhaps TRBD1 (5 bases). This CDR3 has 11 residues. CDR1 is SEHNR, CDR2 FQNEAQ, per germline (reference sequence). V lost 2 bases, J lost 8 bases, and 6 bases lay in between. The CDR3 region has the DNA TGTGCCAGCAGCTTACAGGGCGGCTACACCTTC. This encodes CASSLQGGYTF. Filled out from reference TRBV7-9 and TRBJ1-2, the complete variable domain reads DTGVSQNPRHKITKRGQNVTFRCDPISEHNRLYWYRQTLGQGPEFLTYFQNEAQLEKSRLLSDRFSAERPKGSFSTLEIQRTEQGDSAMYLCASSLQGGYTFGSGTRLTVV.

This chain connects TRBV5-6 to TRBJ1-2, with 7 positions matching TRBD1. CDR3 length: 14 amino acids. The V gene's germline CDR1 is SGHDT and CDR2 YYEEEE. V shed 4 bases, J shed 7 bases, and the junction held 10 bases outside the gene matches. CDR3 loop: CASSPTGRFGGYTF. CDR3 in DNA: TGTGCCAGCAGCCCGACAGGGCGGTTCGGTGGCTACACCTTC.

The chain employs TRBV9 and TRBJ1-2; 7 bases agree with TRBD1. Germline values: CDR1 SGDLS, CDR2 YYNGEE. The CDR3 extends over 14 amino acids. J was trimmed by 7 bases and V by 3 bases; bases with no gene match: 9. This chain's CDR3 is CASSARPGGGGYTF. CDR3 DNA sequence: TGTGCCAGCAGCGCCCGTCCAGGGGGTGGTGGCTACACCTTC.

This sequence joins TRBV3-1 (or the pseudogene TRBV3-2) and TRBJ2-2, with D tentatively TRBD2 (6 bases). Germline CDR1 LGHDT, CDR2 YNNKEL (reference sequence). Trimming removed 4 bases at V and 4 bases at J, with 10 bases between. The CDR3 is 14 amino acids. The CDR3 loop is CASSRTEGTGELFF. The CDR3 nucleotides are TGTGCCAGCAGCCGAACGGAGGGCACCGGGGAGCTGTTTTTT.

The V gene is TRBV12-3 or TRBV12-4, the J gene TRBJ2-3, with TRBD2 identical over 7 bases. The length of the CDR3 is 13 residues. Germline trimming cut 10 bases from V and 5 bases from J; bases unmatched to any gene: 9. The CDR3 here is CATRYSGIDTQYF. The DNA of the CDR3 is TGTGCCACCCGGTACAGCGGGATAGATACGCAGTATTTT.

The V and J genes are TRBV5-3 and TRBJ2-2, with a tentative D call TRBD1 (6 bases). TRBV5-3 has ORF status, its function being uncertain. The CDR3 length is 16 residues. With 1 base removed from V and 2 bases from J, the gap between germline ends came to 12 bases. CDR3 nucleotide sequence: TGTGCCAGAAGCTTGAATGGGGGCGATAACACCGGGGAGCTGTTTTTT. This translates into CARSLNGGDNTGELFF.

This chain uses TRBV5-5 with TRBJ2-2, with D possibly being TRBD2 (5 bases). Germline CDR1 and CDR2: SGHKS and YYEKEE (reference sequence). The V end lost 2 bases, the J end lost 3 bases, and 8 bases lay between the germline ends. The CDR3 has 14 amino acids. CDR3 sequence reads: CASSFLAYTGELFF. The CDR3 nucleotides read TGTGCCAGCAGCTTTTTAGCGTACACCGGGGAGCTGTTTTTT. The full variable domain, rest sourced from reference TRBV5-5 and TRBJ2-2, is DAGVTQSPTHLIKTRGQQVTLRCSPISGHKSVSWYQQVLGQGPQFIFQYYEKEERGRGNFPDRFSARQFPNYSSELNVNALLLGDSALYLCASSFLAYTGELFFGEGSRLTVL.

This clone turned up a few times. The rearrangement links TRBV10-1 to TRBJ2-1, with TRBD2 matching over 11 bases. Germline values: CDR1 WNHNN, CDR2 SYGVQD (reference sequence). The CDR3 is made up of 15 amino acids. V lost 5 bases and J lost 9; bases outside the gene matches: 9. This chain's CDR3 is CASSSSTSGRFEQFF. DNA for the CDR3: TGCGCCAGCAGTTCCTCAACTAGCGGGAGATTTGAGCAGTTCTTC.

The gene calls are TRBV9 and TRBJ1-2, with D possibly matching TRBD1 (5 bases). Trimming stripped 3 bases from V and 2 bases from J, with 20 bases between. Germline V CDR1 and CDR2: SGDLS, YYNGEE. The CDR3 spans 17 residues. CDR3 loop: CASSDSTENGHNYGYTF. CDR3 in DNA: TGTGCCAGCAGCGACTCGACAGAAAATGGGCACAACTATGGCTACACCTTC.

The chain joins TRBV7-2 to TRBJ2-1; TRBD2 agrees at 11 bases. V trimming: 0 bases; J trimming: 7 bases; junction bases outside the gene matches: 14. CDR3 length: 19 amino acids. The germline V gene has CDR1 SGHTA and CDR2 FQGNSA. The CDR3 DNA reads TGTGCCAGCAGCTTAGCAGGTTTTTCACTAGCGGGAGATAGGAATGAGCAGTTCTTC. It is translated as CASSLAGFSLAGDRNEQFF.

The genes are TRBV29-1 and TRBJ2-7, with 10 bases matching TRBD2. The germline V gene has CDR1 SQVTM and CDR2 ANQGSEA. The ends lost 6 bases at V and 5 bases at J; junction bases unmatched: 4. The CDR3 has 12 amino acids. CDR3 sequence reads: CSVAGGRNEQYF. CDR3 DNA: TGCAGCGTAGCGGGAGGGCGAAACGAGCAGTACTTC.

The rearrangement links TRBV6-6 to TRBJ2-3; D perhaps matches TRBD2 (7 bases). V was cut by 4 bases and J by 8 bases, with 13 bases left in between. There are 13 residues in the CDR3. Germline values: CDR1 MNHNY, CDR2 SVGAGI (reference sequence). The chain's CDR3 is CASSFEGGGTQYF. The CDR3 region has the DNA TGTGCCAGCAGTTTTGAGGGGGGGGGTACGCAGTATTTT.

The chain uses TRBV7-2 and TRBJ1-1, with a weak D call TRBD1 (6 bases). This CDR3 is built from 14 residues. Germline V gives CDR1 SGHTA, CDR2 FQGNSA. Trimming removed 4 bases from V and 7 bases from J, with 16 bases in between. CDR3 nucleotides: TGTGCCAGCAGCTCCCCCCGACAGGCAGGTGAAGCTTTCTTT. Its translation is CASSSPRQAGEAFF.

The chain links TRBV5-1 to TRBJ1-1, with a tentative D call TRBD1 (5 bases). The CDR3 extends over 14 amino acids. The germline V gene has CDR1 SGHRS and CDR2 YFSETQ. Trimming stripped 2 bases from V and 2 bases from J, with 10 bases between. The DNA of the CDR3 is TGCGCCAGCAGCTTTCGACAGAGCAACACTGAAGCTTTCTTT. It is translated as CASSFRQSNTEAFF. Full variable domain (outside the CDR3, taken from reference TRBV5-1 and TRBJ1-1): KAGVTQTPRYLIKTRGQQVTLSCSPISGHRSVSWYQQTPGQGLQFLFEYFSETQRNKGNFPGRFSGRQFSNSRSEMNVSTLELGDSALYLCASSFRQSNTEAFFGQGTRLTVV.

The rearrangement joins TRBV6-5 to TRBJ1-5; D unclear. The germline V and J ends were trimmed by 6 bases and 9 bases, with 18 bases remaining between them. The CDR3 extends over 14 amino acids. Germline V gives CDR1 MNHEY, CDR2 SVGAGI. This CDR3 reads CASRAGLLGRPQHF. The CDR3 nucleotides read TGTGCCAGCAGGGCCGGGCTACTTGGGAGGCCCCAGCATTTT.

This chain joins TRBV24-1 and TRBJ2-3; 14 bases fit TRBD2. After removal of 4 bases from V and 6 bases from J, the junction contained 11 bases not matched to a gene. The CDR3 is made up of 18 amino acids. From germline, CDR1 is KGHDR and CDR2 SFDVKD. CDR3 DNA: TGTGCCACCAGTGACGCCGGGACTAGCGGGAGATTCCGTGATACGCAGTATTTT. Protein sequence: CATSDAGTSGRFRDTQYF.

This sequence joins TRBV3-1 (or the pseudogene TRBV3-2) and TRBJ1-5; a weak D match, TRBD1 (6 bases). V was trimmed by 2 bases and J by 6 bases, leaving 26 bases between them. Per the germline V gene, CDR1 is LGHDT and CDR2 is YNNKEL (reference sequence). This CDR3 is 19 amino acids long. The CDR3 protein is CASSQNKGEIGSFGQPQHF. CDR3 DNA sequence: TGTGCCAGCAGCCAAAATAAGGGGGAGATAGGATCCTTCGGTCAGCCCCAGCATTTT.

The V call is TRBV11-2, the J call TRBJ1-1, with D possibly TRBD1 on 6 matching bases. V lost 5 bases and J 0 bases, leaving 7 bases between the germline ends. The CDR3 has 13 residues. The germline gives CDR1 SGHAT, CDR2 FQNNGV. The DNA of the CDR3 is TGTGCCAGCAGCGGACAGTTGAACACTGAAGCTTTCTTT. It encodes CASSGQLNTEAFF.